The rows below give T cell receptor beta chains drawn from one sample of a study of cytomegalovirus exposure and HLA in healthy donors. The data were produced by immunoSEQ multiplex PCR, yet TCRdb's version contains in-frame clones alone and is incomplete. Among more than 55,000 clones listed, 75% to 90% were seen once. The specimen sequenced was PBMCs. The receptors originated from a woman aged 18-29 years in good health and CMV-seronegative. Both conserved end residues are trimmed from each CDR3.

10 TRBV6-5 ASGRGAYEQY
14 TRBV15 ATSRDSRGAKNIQY
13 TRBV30 AWSVKGEANYGYT
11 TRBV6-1 ASSGGVQETQY
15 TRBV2 ATPYRAGLAGSDTQY
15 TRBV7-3 ASSLSGGGAVQETQY
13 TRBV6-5 ASSYSRGGIYEQY
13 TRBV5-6 ASSLGAGGIHEQF
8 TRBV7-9 ASSSNEQF
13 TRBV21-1 ASSKAGQGHQPQH
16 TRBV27 ASRHLNPRTGNTGELF
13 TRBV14 ASSPSPDPAVEQY
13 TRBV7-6 ASSAGQALVNEQF
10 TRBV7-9 ASSLDAQTQY
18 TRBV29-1 SVTPPPPPGGDFSTDTQY
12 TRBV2 ASTVGLATNEQF
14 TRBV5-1 ASSPGDLTVNSPLH
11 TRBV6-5 ASSYDRGYGYT
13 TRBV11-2 ASSQTTGFNEKLF
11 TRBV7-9 ASSLQGTEKLF
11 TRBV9 ASSETSDTEAF
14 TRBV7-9 ASSLATGGRSYEQY
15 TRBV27 ASSPLRAGGVTGELF
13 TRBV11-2 ASSLDARSNTEAF
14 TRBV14 ASSQNPSGREQTQY
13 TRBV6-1 ASSRDRGQTDTQY
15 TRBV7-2 ASSPRTARSGANVLT
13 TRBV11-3 ASSLGLALYNEQF
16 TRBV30 AWSVSPGQGAGANVLT
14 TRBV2 ASSAELAGPTGELF
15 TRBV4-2 ASSQGNAGPHTGELF
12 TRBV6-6 ASGAGLLNTEAF
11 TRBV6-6 ASSYVRGYEQY
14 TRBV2 ASSGRSLRNTGELF
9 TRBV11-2 ASSFQNTIY
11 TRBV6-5 ASSSWGGDTQY
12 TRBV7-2 ASSLFPPPGQQY
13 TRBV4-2 ASSQDRQGDTEAF
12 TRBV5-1 ASSPGGPGNTIY
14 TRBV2 ASAGTSGGLDNEQF
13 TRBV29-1 SVESGRAVKNEQF
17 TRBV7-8 ASSRAPGTGGASEEKLF
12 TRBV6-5 ASSYDRATYGYT
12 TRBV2 ASSTGTGFYEQY
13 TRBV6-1 ASSANPTGGTEAF
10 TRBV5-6 ASRPGLGEQY
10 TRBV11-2 ASSSQPYEQY
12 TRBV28 ASSPRGQAYEQY
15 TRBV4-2 ASSQENLGVSNQPQH
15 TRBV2 ASSAGTGGGSYNEQF
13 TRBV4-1 ASSQGTAGTGELF
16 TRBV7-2 ASSFLAGGPPTHNEQF
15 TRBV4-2 ASSHPAGGVNTGELF
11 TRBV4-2 ASSQDLVGEAF